The TCR beta chain described here comes from a study of beta chain features in type 1 diabetes. Expressed TCRB transcripts were sequenced, since all the RNA that had been isolated was reverse transcribed. TCRdb keeps only in-frame clones here, not all; method: immunoSEQ multiplex PCR. The repertoire has under 900,000 clones, roughly 15% of them found once; the top ten carry 0.02% to 0.025%. The CDR3 is made up of 17 amino acids. Germline loops: CDR1 SGHAT, CDR2 FQDESV (reference sequence). The V gene lost 3 bases and the J gene lost 1 base, with 16 bases spanning the gap. This clone turned up a few times.

This TCR was sampled from a woman aged 18-35 years in good health. Sequenced sample: naive CD4+ T cells from blood. V usage is TRBV11-1 and J usage is TRBJ2-1; D not certain. Written as DNA, the CDR3 is TGTGCCAGCAGCTTGGATTCCGACGTTGTTTCCTACAATGAGCAGTTCTTC. It translates to CASSLDSDVVSYNEQFF. Variable domain in full (rest from reference TRBV11-1 and TRBJ2-1): EAEVAQSPRYKITEKSQAVAFWCDPISGHATLYWYRQILGQGPELLVQFQDESVVDDSQLPKDRFSAERLKGVDSTLKIQPAELGDSAMYLCASSLDSDVVSYNEQFFGPGTRLTVL.